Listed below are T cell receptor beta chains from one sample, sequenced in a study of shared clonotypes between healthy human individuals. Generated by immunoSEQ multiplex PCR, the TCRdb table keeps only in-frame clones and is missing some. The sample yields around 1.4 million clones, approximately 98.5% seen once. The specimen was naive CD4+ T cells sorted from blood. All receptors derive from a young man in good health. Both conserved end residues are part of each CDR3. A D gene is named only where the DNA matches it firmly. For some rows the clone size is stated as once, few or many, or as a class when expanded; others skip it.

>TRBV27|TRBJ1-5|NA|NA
TGTGCCATAACTTTGGGGAGAATAAAACTTAGCAATCAGCCCCAGCATTTT
CAITLGRIKLSNQPQHF
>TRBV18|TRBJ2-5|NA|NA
TGTGCCAGCTCACCAGTGGTGGGAGAGACCCAGTACTTC
CASSPVVGETQYF
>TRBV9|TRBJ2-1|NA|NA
TGTGCCAGCAGCGTCCTCACGGGAGCCTACAATGAGCAGTTCTTC
CASSVLTGAYNEQFF
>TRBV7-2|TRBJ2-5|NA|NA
TGTGCCAGCAGCTTAGACCCGGGACCACAAGAGACCCAGTACTTC
CASSLDPGPQETQYF
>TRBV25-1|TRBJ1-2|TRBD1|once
TGTGCCAGCAGTGAATTGGGACAGGCCAACTATGGCTACACCTTC
CASSELGQANYGYTF
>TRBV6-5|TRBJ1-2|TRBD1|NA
TGTGCCAGCAGTGTGACAGGGATCTATGGCTACACCTTC
CASSVTGIYGYTF
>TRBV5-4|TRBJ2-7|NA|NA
TGTGCCAGCAGCTTGGCAATGATAGGCTCCTACGAGCAGTACTTC
CASSLAMIGSYEQYF
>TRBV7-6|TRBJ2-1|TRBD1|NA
TGTGCCAGCAGCTTGGCGGGGAGGACAGGGGGCCCGAATGAGCAGTTCTTC
CASSLAGRTGGPNEQFF
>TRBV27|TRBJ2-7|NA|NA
TGTGCCAGCAGTTTATCAGGGTTGAAGACCTACGAGCAGTACTTC
CASSLSGLKTYEQYF
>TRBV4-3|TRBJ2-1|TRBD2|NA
TGCGCCAGCAGCCAAGAGGGACTAGCCGTCAATGAGCAGTTCTTC
CASSQEGLAVNEQFF
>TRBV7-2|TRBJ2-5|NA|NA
TGTGCCAGCAGCCCCATCAGGGAGGCAGAGACCCAGTACTTC
CASSPIREAETQYF
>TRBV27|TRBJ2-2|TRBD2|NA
TGTGCCAGCAGTTTTCAGCGGGAGGCCGGGGAGCTGTTTTTT
CASSFQREAGELFF
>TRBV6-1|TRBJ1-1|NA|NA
TGTGCCAGCAGTGAAATCGGCAGGGAGTGGCCTGAAGCTTTCTTT
CASSEIGREWPEAFF
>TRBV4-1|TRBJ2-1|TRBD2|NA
TGCGCCAGCAGCCATGGACTAGCGGGACCGCAGTATGAGCAGTTCTTC
CASSHGLAGPQYEQFF
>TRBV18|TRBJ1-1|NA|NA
TGTGCCAGCTCACCACGGCCCCTCACTGAAGCTTTCTTT
CASSPRPLTEAFF
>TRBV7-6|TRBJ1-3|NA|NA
TGTGCCAGCAGCTTGATCAGCAGCCGATTAGCTGGAAACACCATATATTTT
CASSLISSRLAGNTIYF
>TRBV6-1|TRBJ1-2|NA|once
TGTGCCAGCAGTATGGCCCTCAGGGTATTCTATGGCTACACCTTC
CASSMALRVFYGYTF
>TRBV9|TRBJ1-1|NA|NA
TGTGCCAGCAGCGTCGGGGTCATGAACACTGAAGCTTTCTTT
CASSVGVMNTEAFF
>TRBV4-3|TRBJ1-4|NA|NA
TGCGCCAGCAGCCGTATAGGGACTTACGGTAATGAAAAACTGTTTTTT
CASSRIGTYGNEKLFF
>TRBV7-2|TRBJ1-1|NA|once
TGTGCCAGCAGCTTATATTTTGCTGAAGCTTTCTTT
CASSLYFAEAFF
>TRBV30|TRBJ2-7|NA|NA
TGTGCCTGGAGCCACACCGCCTACGAGCAGTACTTC
CAWSHTAYEQYF
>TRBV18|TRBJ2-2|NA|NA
TGTGCCAGCTCACCTCGGACGGTGAACACCGGGGAGCTGTTTTTT
CASSPRTVNTGELFF
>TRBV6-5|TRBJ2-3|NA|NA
TGTGCCAGCAGGGGGATGCCTAGCACAGATACGCAGTATTTT
CASRGMPSTDTQYF
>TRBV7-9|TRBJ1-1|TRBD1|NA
TGTGCCAGCAGCATAACAGGGGCTAGCAACACTGAAGCTTTCTTT
CASSITGASNTEAFF
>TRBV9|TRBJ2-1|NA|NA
TGTGCCAGCAGCGTAGCTGTCGGGACCTACAATGAGCAGTTCTTC
CASSVAVGTYNEQFF
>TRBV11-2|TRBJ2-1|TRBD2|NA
TGTGCCAGCAGCTTAGTTGTTAGCGGGAGGTTTAATGAGCAGTTCTTC
CASSLVVSGRFNEQFF
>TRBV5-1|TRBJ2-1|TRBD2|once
TGCGCCAGCAGGCGGGGACTAGCGGGAGTCAGCGGTGAGCAGTTCTTC
CASRRGLAGVSGEQFF
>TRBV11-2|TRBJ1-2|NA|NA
TGTGCCAGCAGCTTAGACCGCTCCCTAGTGGCTGGCTACACCTTC
CASSLDRSLVAGYTF
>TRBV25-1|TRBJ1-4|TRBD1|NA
TGTGCCAGCAGTGACCCGGACAGGCTTAATGAAAAACTGTTTTTT
CASSDPDRLNEKLFF
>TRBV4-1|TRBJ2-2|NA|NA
TGCGCCAGCAGCCAAGATCATCGGAGCAGCGCGAACACCGGGGAGCTGTTTTTT
CASSQDHRSSANTGELFF
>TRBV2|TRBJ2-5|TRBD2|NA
TGTGCCAGCAGTTCGGGAGGAGGAGAGACCCAGTACTTC
CASSSGGGETQYF